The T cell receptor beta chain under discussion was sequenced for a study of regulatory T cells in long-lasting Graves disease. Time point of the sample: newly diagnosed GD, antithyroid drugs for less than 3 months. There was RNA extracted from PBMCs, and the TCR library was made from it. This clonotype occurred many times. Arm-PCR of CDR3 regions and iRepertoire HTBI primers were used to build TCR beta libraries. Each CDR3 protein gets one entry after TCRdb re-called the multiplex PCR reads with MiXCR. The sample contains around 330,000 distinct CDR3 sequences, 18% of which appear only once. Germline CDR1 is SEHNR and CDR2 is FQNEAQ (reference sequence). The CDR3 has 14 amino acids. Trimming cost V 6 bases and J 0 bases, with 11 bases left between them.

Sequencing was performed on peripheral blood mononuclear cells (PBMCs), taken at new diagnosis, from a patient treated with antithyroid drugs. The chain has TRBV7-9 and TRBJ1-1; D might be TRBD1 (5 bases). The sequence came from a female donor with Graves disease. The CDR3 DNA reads TGTGCCAGCAGACTCGACAGATTGAACACTGAAGCTTTCTTT. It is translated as CASRLDRLNTEAFF.